This TCR beta chain was recorded in a study of Graves' ophthalmopathy and Graves' hyperthyroidism. Across the whole study: The authors defined stable hyperthyroidism as no ophthalmopathy within 18 months of follow-up.

This clonotype was counted at least ten times. Its antigen is not identified. Lactation, pregnancy, uncontrolled infections and other autoimmune diseases were all grounds for excluding patients. Study-wide points: Detection in blood was also observed for most expanded thyroid clonotypes above 0.001 frequency.

RNA served as the template for amplifying TCR beta CDR3 regions. The first-round RT-PCR employed HTBI primers together with the Qiagen OneStep RT-PCR kit. A multiplex PCR was then performed as the second round. Via MiXCR, TCRdb re-called the multiplex PCR reads, giving one row per CDR3 protein. The table lists approximately 540,000 distinct CDR3 sequences, under 45% of them singletons. The source material was peripheral blood or thyroid tissue (not recorded which). The TCR was taken from an adult man with Graves' hyperthyroidism.

The chain's CDR3 is CASSPLRGAYEQYF. The DNA for the CDR3 is TGTGCCAGCAGCCCCCTGAGGGGGGCCTACGAGCAGTACTTC. This rearrangement joins TRBV7-9 to TRBJ2-7, with D perhaps TRBD1 or TRBD2 (6 bases each). CDR3 size: 14 residues. Germline assignment: CDR1 SEHNR and CDR2 FQNEAQ (reference sequence). V shed 5 bases and J shed 2 bases, with 13 bases lying between them.